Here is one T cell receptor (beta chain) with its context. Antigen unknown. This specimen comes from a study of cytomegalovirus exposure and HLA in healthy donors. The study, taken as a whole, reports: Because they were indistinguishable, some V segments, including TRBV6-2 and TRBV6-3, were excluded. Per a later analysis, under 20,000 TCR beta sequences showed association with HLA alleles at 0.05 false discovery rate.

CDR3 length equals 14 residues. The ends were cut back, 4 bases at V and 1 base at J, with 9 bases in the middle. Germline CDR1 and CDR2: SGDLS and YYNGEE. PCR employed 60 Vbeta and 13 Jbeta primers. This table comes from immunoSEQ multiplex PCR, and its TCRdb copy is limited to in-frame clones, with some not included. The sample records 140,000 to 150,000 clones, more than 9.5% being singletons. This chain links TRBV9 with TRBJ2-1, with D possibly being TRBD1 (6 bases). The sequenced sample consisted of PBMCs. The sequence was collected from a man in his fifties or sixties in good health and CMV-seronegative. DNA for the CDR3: TGTGCCAGCAGCTCTACAGGGTCCTACAATGAGCAGTTCTTC. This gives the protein CASSSTGSYNEQFF. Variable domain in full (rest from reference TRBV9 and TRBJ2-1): DSGVTQTPKHLITATGQRVTLRCSPRSGDLSVYWYQQSLDQGLQFLIQYYNGEERAKGNILERFSAQQFPDLHSELNLSSLELGDSALYFCASSSTGSYNEQFFGPGTRLTVL.